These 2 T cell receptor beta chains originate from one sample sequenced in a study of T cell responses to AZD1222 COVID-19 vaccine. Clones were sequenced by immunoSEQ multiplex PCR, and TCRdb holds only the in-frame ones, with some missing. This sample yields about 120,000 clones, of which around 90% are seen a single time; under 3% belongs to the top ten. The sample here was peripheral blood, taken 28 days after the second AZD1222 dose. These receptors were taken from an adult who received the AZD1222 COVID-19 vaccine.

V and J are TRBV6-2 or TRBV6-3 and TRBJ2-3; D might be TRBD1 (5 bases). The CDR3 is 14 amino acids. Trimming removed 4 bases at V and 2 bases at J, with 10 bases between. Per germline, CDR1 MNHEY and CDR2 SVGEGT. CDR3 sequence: CASSSGLYTDTQYF. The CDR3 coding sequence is TGTGCCAGCAGTTCAGGGCTCTACACAGATACGCAGTATTTT.

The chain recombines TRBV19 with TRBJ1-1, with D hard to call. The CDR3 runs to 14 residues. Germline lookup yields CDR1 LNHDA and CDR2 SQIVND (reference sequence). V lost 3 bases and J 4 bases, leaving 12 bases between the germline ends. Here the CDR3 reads CASSILEGGTEAFF. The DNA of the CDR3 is TGTGCCAGTAGTATTTTAGAGGGTGGCACTGAAGCTTTCTTT.